A selection of T cell receptor beta chains follows, all from one sample in a study of T cell repertoires in cytomegalovirus infection. TCRdb ran MiXCR on the reads and lists one entry per CDR3 protein. The data hold 450,000 to 650,000 distinct CDR3 sequences, with approximately 26% observed a single time. The sample was PBMCs. These receptors came from a human donor in good health (CMV status not recorded). Some clones in this sample may be carry-over from other donors' samples. CDR3s include the opening cysteine and the closing phenylalanine or tryptophan. The order of the fields is clone size, V gene, CDR3 protein. Part of the rows lack a size; the others show once, few, many or a class for expanded clones.

few,TRBV19,CASSSEGWTGNQPQHF
few,TRBV28,CASSWTWGNVEAFF
NA,TRBV10-2,CASSVGKETQYF
NA,TRBV28,CASLGGERYNEQFF
NA,TRBV28,CASSSEAQGRGNTIYF
few,TRBV6-6,CASSLLASGSYEQYF
few,TRBV6-6,CASKGNGGIDTQYF
NA,TRBV4-2,CASSLTSGPAYEQYF
NA,TRBV12-3/TRBV12-4,CASSWPGGPEAFF
few,TRBV7-2,CASSYNYPPGAQYF
NA,TRBV12-3/TRBV12-4,CASSFVVTGKNEQFF
NA,TRBV9,CASSVDRNYGYTF
NA,TRBV6-5,CASSYKGVSTDTQYF
NA,TRBV19,CASRALPGVREKLFF
few,TRBV12-3/TRBV12-4,CASNVGGAPPEQFF
few,TRBV19,CASRGNNEKLFF
NA,TRBV30,CAWTLLTEAFF
NA,TRBV6-2/TRBV6-3,CASSYSPLVNEQFF
NA,TRBV29-1,CSVEGGGSNEKLFF
NA,TRBV20-1,CSARAGVPADTQYF
few,TRBV5-4,CASSLQGDNEQFF
few,TRBV7-2,CASSSGTGNQPQHF
few,TRBV25-1,CASSEWETGGQPQHF
NA,TRBV7-2,CASRRVGVNTEAFF
NA,TRBV5-6,CASNMDGTNYGYTF
many,TRBV7-2,CASSWGGTSVPGELFF
NA,TRBV28,CASGSFTGELFF
few,TRBV6-2/TRBV6-3,CASSYSGLAGGNTDTQYF
NA,TRBV19,CASSIGKNTEAFF
few,TRBV20-1,CSAAPDRGLKNIQYF
many,TRBV7-6,CASSAQVNTEAFF
few,TRBV7-2,CASSLVVSVRGSYNEQFF
NA,TRBV28,CASRSIKGSGANVLTF
few,TRBV7-8,CASLRTGLAGDNEQFF
many,TRBV7-2,CASSLQGAGEKLFF
NA,TRBV7-4,CASSYPTGTENEKLFF
NA,TRBV7-9,CASSLRTDSYEQYF
NA,TRBV5-5,CASSLSDPGDTQYF
NA,TRBV19,CASSIVRHFTNTGELFF
many,TRBV7-9,CASSTTGAQGGYTF
NA,TRBV7-8,CASSLGGAGQGIGAFF
many,TRBV7-2,CASSLYMNTEAFF
NA,TRBV9,CASSVASRTDTQYF
many,TRBV7-8,CASSLSFRVAGELFF
NA,TRBV30,CAWGDLGYF
few,TRBV7-2,CASSHSGVNTEAFF